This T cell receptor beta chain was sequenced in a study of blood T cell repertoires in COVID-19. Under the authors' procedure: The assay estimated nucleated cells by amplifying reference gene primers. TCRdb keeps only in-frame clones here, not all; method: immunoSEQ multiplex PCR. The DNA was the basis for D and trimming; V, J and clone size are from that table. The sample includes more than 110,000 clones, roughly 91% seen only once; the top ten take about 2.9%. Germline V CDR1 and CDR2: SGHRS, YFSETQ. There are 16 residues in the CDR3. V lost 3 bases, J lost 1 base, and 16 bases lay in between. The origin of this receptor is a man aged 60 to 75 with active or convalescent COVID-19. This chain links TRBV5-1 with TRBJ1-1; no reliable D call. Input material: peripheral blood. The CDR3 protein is CASSSGRLRENTEAFF. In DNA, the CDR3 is TGCGCCAGCAGCTCTGGACGGTTGAGGGAGAACACTGAAGCTTTCTTT.